The 9 T cell receptor beta chains below come from one sample, sequenced in a study of OX40 agonist ivuxolimab in advanced cancers. The table came from immunoSEQ multiplex PCR; TCRdb's copy has only in-frame clones and leaves some out. Of some 70,000 clones listed, roughly 84% were seen once; the top ten hold 2% to 2.5%. The sample consisted of CD4+ or CD8+ T cells sorted from blood, taken in a trial of the OX40 agonist ivuxolimab. These receptors were obtained from an adult with an advanced solid tumor such as melanoma, head and neck, liver or kidney cancer.

The chain recombines TRBV7-3 with TRBJ2-2; D is undetermined. The ends were cut back, 5 bases at V and 2 bases at J, with 3 bases in the middle. The CDR3 loop spans 12 amino acids. Germline CDR1 and CDR2: SGHTA and FQGTGA. The chain's CDR3 is CASSLNTGELFF. CDR3 coding DNA: TGTGCCAGCAGCCTTAACACCGGGGAGCTGTTTTTT.

This clone is a singleton in its sample. The chain combines TRBV25-1 with TRBJ2-5; D assignment may be TRBD1 or TRBD2 (5 bases each). This CDR3 is built from 14 residues. CDR1 is MGHDK, CDR2 SYGVNS, per germline. Trimming took 8 bases from V and 1 from J, leaving 14 bases between them. The CDR3 loop is CASGGLITQETQYF. CDR3 nucleotides: TGTGCCAGCGGGGGTTTGATCACCCAAGAGACCCAGTACTTC.

V gene TRBV6-5 combines with J gene TRBJ1-5; D not certain. The V end was cut by 4 bases, the J end by 0 bases, with 10 bases between. Looked up from germline, CDR1 is MNHEY and CDR2 is SVGAGI. This CDR3 comprises 15 residues. CDR3 loop: CASSSYKDSNQPQHF. As DNA, the CDR3 is TGTGCCAGCAGTTCCTACAAGGATAGCAATCAGCCCCAGCATTTT.

The J gene is TRBJ1-1, the V gene TRBV10-3; unclear D gene. Germline V CDR1 and CDR2: ENHRY, SYGVKD. This CDR3 is 14 amino acids long. V was shortened by 3 bases and J by 1 base, with 9 bases between the two germline ends. The CDR3 DNA follows: TGTGCCATCAGTGAAAGGGCGGGGAACACTGAAGCTTTCTTT. Translated, it gives CAISERAGNTEAFF.

The chain recombines TRBV30 with TRBJ1-4; no clear D. The length of the CDR3 is 12 residues. Germline V gene data show CDR1 as GTSNPN and CDR2 as SVGIG (reference sequence). The V end was cut by 3 bases, the J end by 8 bases, with 10 bases between. CDR3 residues: CAWRGRAEKLFF. CDR3 in DNA: TGTGCCTGGAGAGGGAGGGCAGAAAAACTGTTTTTT.

The rearrangement joins TRBV9 to TRBJ1-1; TRBD1 matches 12 bases. The germline CDR1 and CDR2 sequences are SGDLS and YYNGEE. Unmatched junction bases numbered 13, after V lost 4 bases and J lost 3 bases. The CDR3 contains 18 residues. The CDR3 bases are TGTGCCAGCAGCCCAGACAGGGGACAGGGGGCCGGCGACACTGAAGCTTTCTTT. It specifies CASSPDRGQGAGDTEAFF.

The J gene is TRBJ1-5, the V gene TRBV11-3; D unclear. The CDR3 covers 14 residues. V was shortened by 4 bases and J by 2 bases, with 9 bases between the two germline ends. From germline, CDR1 is SGHNT and CDR2 YENEEA. CDR3 region: CASSYPGRNQPQHF. CDR3 sequence (DNA): TGTGCCAGCAGCTACCCAGGTCGCAATCAGCCCCAGCATTTT.

This chain links TRBV6-5 with TRBJ1-2; 7 nucleotides align to TRBD1. The CDR3 is 15 amino acids. Germline V gene sequence: CDR1 MNHEY, CDR2 SVGAGI. J gave up 2 bases and V 0 bases, and 3 bases lay outside the gene matches. In DNA, the CDR3 is TGTGCCAGCAGTTACTCACCGACAGGGAACTATGGCTACACCTTC. This sequence encodes CASSYSPTGNYGYTF.

This clone was counted a single time. This rearrangement joins TRBV30 to TRBJ2-7; D may be TRBD1 (6 bases). The V gene lost 3 bases and the J gene lost 3 bases, with 15 bases spanning the gap. The CDR3 length is 14 residues. CDR1 and CDR2 (germline): GTSNPN, SVGIG (reference sequence). The CDR3 nucleotides are TGTGCCTGGAGAGGGGCAGGGGCTAACTACGAGCAGTACTTC. It codes for CAWRGAGANYEQYF. Combining the CDR3 with reference TRBV30 and TRBJ2-7 gives the whole variable domain SQTIHQWPATLVQPVGSPLSLECTVEGTSNPNLYWYRQAAGRGLQLLFYSVGIGQISSEVPQNLSASRPQDRQFILSSKKLLLSDSGFYLCAWRGAGANYEQYFGPGTRLTVT.